The 3 T cell receptor beta chains below come from one sample, sequenced in a study of T cell responses to AZD1222 COVID-19 vaccine. The data were produced by immunoSEQ multiplex PCR, yet TCRdb's version contains in-frame clones alone and is incomplete. The sample contains about 180,000 clones, roughly 88% of which appear only once. The sequenced sample was peripheral blood, obtained 28 days after the second AZD1222 dose. The receptors derive from an adult who received the AZD1222 COVID-19 vaccine.

The gene calls are TRBV6-5 and TRBJ2-3; D is undetermined. The germline V gene has CDR1 MNHEY and CDR2 SVGAGI. V was cut by 6 bases and J by 2 bases, with 12 bases left in between. The CDR3 runs 14 residues. CDR3 in amino acids: CASSLPPPTDTQYF. For the CDR3, the DNA is TGTGCCAGCAGCCTACCCCCCCCCACAGATACGCAGTATTTT.

This clone was seen more than once but under ten times. The chain recombines TRBV29-1 with TRBJ1-5, with D uncertain. The germline V gene encodes CDR1 SQVTM and CDR2 ANQGSEA. CDR3 size: 17 residues. The V gene lost 1 base and the J gene lost 0 bases, with 16 bases spanning the gap. CDR3 sequence reads: CSVEGVGQDDSNQPQHF. The CDR3 DNA is TGCAGCGTTGAAGGAGTGGGCCAGGATGATAGCAATCAGCCCCAGCATTTT.

This chain connects TRBV5-1 to TRBJ2-1; possible D gene TRBD1, 6 bases. The V and J ends lost 0 bases and 4 bases respectively, with 8 bases between them. Looked up from germline, CDR1 is SGHRS and CDR2 is YFSETQ. The length of the CDR3 is 14 residues. The CDR3 DNA sequence: TGCGCCAGCAGCTTGGACAGGGCTTACAATGAGCAGTTCTTC. Amino acid sequence: CASSLDRAYNEQFF.